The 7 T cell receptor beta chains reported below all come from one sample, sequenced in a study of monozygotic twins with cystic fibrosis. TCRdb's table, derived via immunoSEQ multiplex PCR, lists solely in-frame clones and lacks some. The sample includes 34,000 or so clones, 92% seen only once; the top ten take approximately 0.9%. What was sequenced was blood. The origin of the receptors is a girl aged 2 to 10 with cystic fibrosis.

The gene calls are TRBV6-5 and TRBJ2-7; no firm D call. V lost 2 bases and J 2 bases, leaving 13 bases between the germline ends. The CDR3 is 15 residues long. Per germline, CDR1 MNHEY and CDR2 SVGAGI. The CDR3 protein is CASSYTPGPTYEQYF. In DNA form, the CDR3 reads TGTGCCAGCAGTTACACTCCAGGCCCTACCTACGAGCAGTACTTC.

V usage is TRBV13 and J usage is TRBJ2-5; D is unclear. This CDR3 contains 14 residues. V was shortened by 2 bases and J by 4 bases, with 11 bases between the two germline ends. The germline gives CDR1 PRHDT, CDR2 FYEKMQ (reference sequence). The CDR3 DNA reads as TGTGCCAGCAGCTTAACACCCGGTCGAGAGACCCAGTACTTC. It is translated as CASSLTPGRETQYF.

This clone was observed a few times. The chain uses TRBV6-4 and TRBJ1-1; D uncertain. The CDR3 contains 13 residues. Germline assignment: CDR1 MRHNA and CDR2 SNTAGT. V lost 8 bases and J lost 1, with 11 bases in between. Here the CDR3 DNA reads TGTGCCAGCTCCGTAAGTGGGAACACTGAAGCTTTCTTT. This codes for CASSVSGNTEAFF.

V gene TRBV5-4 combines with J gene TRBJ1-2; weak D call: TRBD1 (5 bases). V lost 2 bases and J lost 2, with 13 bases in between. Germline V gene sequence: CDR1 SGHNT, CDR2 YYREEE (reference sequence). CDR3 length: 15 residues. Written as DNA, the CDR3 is TGTGCCAGCAGCTTAAATCAGGGAGGGAACTATGGCTACACCTTC. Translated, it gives CASSLNQGGNYGYTF. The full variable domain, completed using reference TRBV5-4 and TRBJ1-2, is ETGVTQSPTHLIKTRGQQVTLRCSSQSGHNTVSWYQQALGQGPQFIFQYYREEENGRGNFPPRFSGLQFPNYSSELNVNALELDDSALYLCASSLNQGGNYGYTFGSGTRLTVV.

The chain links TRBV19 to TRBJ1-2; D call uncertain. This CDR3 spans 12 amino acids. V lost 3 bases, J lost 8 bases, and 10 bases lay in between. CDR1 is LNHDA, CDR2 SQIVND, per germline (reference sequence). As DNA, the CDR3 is TGTGCCAGTAGTATTGGTTCTAGGGGCTACACCTTC. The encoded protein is CASSIGSRGYTF.

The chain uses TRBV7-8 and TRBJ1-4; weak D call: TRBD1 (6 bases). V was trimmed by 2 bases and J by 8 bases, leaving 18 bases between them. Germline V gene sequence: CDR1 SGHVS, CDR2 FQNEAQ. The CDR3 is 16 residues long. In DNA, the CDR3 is TGTGCCAGCAGCTTAAATGGGGCAGGGGTACGGGAAAAACTGTTTTTT. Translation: CASSLNGAGVREKLFF.

In nucleotides, the CDR3 is TGTGCCAGCAGCTTGGACCCGAGCGGAGATACGCAGTATTTT. It is translated as CASSLDPSGDTQYF. The gene calls are TRBV5-6 and TRBJ2-3; a weak D match, TRBD2 (5 bases). Trimming took 0 bases from V and 5 from J, leaving 10 bases between them. Germline CDR1 and CDR2: SGHDT and YYEEEE. This CDR3 spans 14 amino acids.